This T cell receptor beta chain was observed in a study of T cells in Graves' hyperthyroidism and ophthalmopathy. Amplified TCR beta CDR3 regions came from RNA transcripts. Carried out on the TCR CDR3, a first-round RT-PCR used the HTBI primer set. Each CDR3 protein gets one entry after TCRdb re-called the multiplex PCR reads with MiXCR. The table lists approximately 610,000 distinct CDR3 sequences, roughly 14% of them singletons. This clonotype was seen repeatedly, ten times or more. The TCR was taken from a woman between 40 and 55 years old with Graves' ophthalmopathy. What was sequenced was blood.

This CDR3 is CASSQVEGYNSPLHF. In DNA form, the CDR3 reads TGCGCCAGCAGCCAAGTAGAGGGTTACAATTCACCCCTCCACTTT. The chain carries TRBV4-1 and TRBJ1-6; D gene ambiguous. This CDR3 has 15 amino acids. The ends were cut back, 1 base at V and 7 bases at J, with 11 bases in the middle. Germline CDR1 and CDR2: MGHRA and YSYEKL.